These 25 T cell receptor beta chains were all obtained from the same sample, sequenced in a study of blood T cell repertoires in COVID-19. Data came from immunoSEQ multiplex PCR; TCRdb stores just in-frame clones and leaves some out. The table includes around 120,000 clones, approximately 86% detected once. Source material: PBMCs or T cells enriched from blood (not recorded which). The receptors stem from a woman between 50 and 59 years old who had recovered from COVID-19.

This chain links TRBV30 with TRBJ1-2; D unclear. CDR3 length: 11 residues. CDR1 and CDR2 (germline): GTSNPN, SVGIG (reference sequence). V was cut by 0 bases and J by 10 bases, with 9 bases left in between. CDR3 sequence reads: CAWSVPGFYTF. CDR3 nucleotide sequence: TGTGCCTGGAGTGTACCTGGCTTCTACACCTTC.

The chain uses TRBV6-5 and TRBJ1-3, with TRBD1 matching 7 bases. With V trimmed by 5 bases and J by 7 bases, 11 bases remained unmatched. The CDR3 runs 15 residues. CDR1 and CDR2 (germline): MNHEY, SVGAGI. The CDR3 sequence is CASSPRQGARNTIYF. The CDR3 region has the DNA TGTGCCAGCAGTCCGCGACAGGGTGCCAGGAACACCATATATTTT.

The genes are TRBV6-4 and TRBJ1-5; the D gene is possibly TRBD1 (5 bases). The CDR3 is 13 residues long. Trimming took 6 bases from V and 7 from J, leaving 13 bases between them. Germline lookup yields CDR1 MRHNA and CDR2 SNTAGT. The CDR3 is CASSPREGQPQHF. The CDR3 DNA reads TGTGCCAGCAGCCCCAGGGAAGGGCAGCCCCAGCATTTT.

With regard to this clone: Other DNA variants within this sample encode the same CDR3. The chain couples TRBV5-6 to TRBJ1-2; 7 bases line up with TRBD1. Germline CDR1 is SGHDT and CDR2 is YYEEEE. The CDR3 runs to 12 residues. After removal of 4 bases from V and 4 bases from J, the junction contained 1 base not matched to a gene. The CDR3 bases are TGTGCCAGCAGCAGGACAGGCTATGGCTACACCTTC. This encodes CASSRTGYGYTF.

The chain links TRBV3-1 (or the pseudogene TRBV3-2) to TRBJ2-7, with TRBD2 as a possible D gene (6 bases). Per germline, CDR1 LGHDT and CDR2 YNNKEL (reference sequence). V lost 4 bases, J lost 9 bases, and 22 bases lay in between. The CDR3 is made up of 15 amino acids. CDR3 in amino acids: CASSPSGRFAGGQYF. CDR3 nucleotides: TGTGCCAGCAGCCCCTCGGGAAGGTTCGCCGGGGGGCAGTACTTC.

The rearrangement joins TRBV5-1 to TRBJ2-5, with 15 bases lining up with TRBD2. This CDR3 is built from 15 residues. Germline trimming cut 7 bases from V and 5 bases from J; bases unmatched to any gene: 6. The germline gives CDR1 SGHRS, CDR2 YFSETQ. The chain's CDR3 is CASGGLAGGSETQYF. The CDR3 coding sequence is TGCGCCAGCGGGGGACTAGCGGGGGGATCGGAGACCCAGTACTTC.

CDR3 region: CASSSRRTGELFF. The CDR3 DNA is TGTGCCAGCAGCTCCAGGAGGACCGGGGAGCTGTTTTTT. This chain joins TRBV11-3 and TRBJ2-2; D possibly corresponds to TRBD2 (5 bases). V was trimmed by 4 bases and J by 5 bases, leaving 8 bases between them. There are 13 residues in the CDR3. The germline V gene encodes CDR1 SGHNT and CDR2 YENEEA. Complete variable domain (other parts from reference TRBV11-3 and TRBJ2-2): EAGVVQSPRYKIIEKKQPVAFWCNPISGHNTLYWYLQNLGQGPELLIRYENEEAVDDSQLPKDRFSAERLKGVDSTLKIQPAELGDSAVYLCASSSRRTGELFFGEGSRLTVL.

The table lists this clone with a count of one. This chain joins TRBV7-9 and TRBJ2-5; 8 positions agree with TRBD1. Germline V gene data show CDR1 as SEHNR and CDR2 as FQNEAQ (reference sequence). The CDR3 covers 15 residues. V trimming: 1 base; J trimming: 5 bases; junction bases outside the gene matches: 6. CDR3 in DNA: TGTGCCAGCAGCTTAGGGACAGGGTTTAGGGAGACCCAGTACTTC. Protein sequence: CASSLGTGFRETQYF.

The chain links TRBV4-1 to TRBJ2-1; 7 bases map to TRBD2. The germline gives CDR1 MGHRA, CDR2 YSYEKL. The CDR3 is made up of 15 amino acids. Trimming at V came to 4 bases and at J to 2 bases, leaving 5 bases not matched to a gene. CDR3 loop: CASSPGEGPYNEQFF. The CDR3 DNA reads TGCGCCAGCAGCCCGGGGGAGGGACCCTACAATGAGCAGTTCTTC.

This chain connects TRBV3-1 (or the pseudogene TRBV3-2) to TRBJ2-5; a weak D match, TRBD1 (6 bases). V was shortened by 5 bases and J by 2 bases, with 12 bases between the two germline ends. CDR1 is LGHDT and CDR2 is YNNKEL in the germline V gene (reference sequence). The CDR3 is 14 amino acids. This chain's CDR3 is CASSRDTVQETQYF. The CDR3 nucleotides are TGTGCCAGCAGCAGGGACACCGTTCAAGAGACCCAGTACTTC.

The V and J genes are TRBV4-3 and TRBJ2-7, with TRBD2 matching 9 bases. V trimming: 0 bases; J trimming: 3 bases; junction bases outside the gene matches: 6. Germline loops: CDR1 LGHNA, CDR2 YSLEER. This CDR3 is 16 amino acids long. The CDR3 DNA follows: TGCGCCAGCAGCCAAGAATTCACTAGCGGGCTCTACGAGCAGTACTTC. Translated: CASSQEFTSGLYEQYF.

This chain connects TRBV6-5 to TRBJ2-7; 8 bases line up with TRBD1. CDR1 MNHEY and CDR2 SVGAGI come from the germline V gene. The CDR3 loop spans 15 amino acids. Trimming took 7 bases from V and 9 from J; bases not matched to a gene: 17. The DNA for the CDR3 is TGTGCCAGCATTCCGGGGCAGGGGGCGCGTTTAGGGCAGTACTTC. This codes for CASIPGQGARLGQYF.

The chain is built from TRBV4-3 and TRBJ2-5; no clear D gene. The V and J ends lost 1 base and 7 bases respectively, with 10 bases between them. The CDR3 sequence is 13 residues long. Germline loops: CDR1 LGHNA, CDR2 YSLEER. CDR3 amino acids: CASSQGTPGTQYF. The CDR3 DNA reads TGCGCCAGCAGCCAAGGCACCCCGGGGACCCAGTACTTC.

The V call is TRBV7-9, the J call TRBJ1-1; 7 bases agree with TRBD1. The CDR3 is 15 residues long. Germline V gene data show CDR1 as SEHNR and CDR2 as FQNEAQ (reference sequence). After removal of 5 bases from V and 0 bases from J, the junction contained 6 bases not matched to a gene. CDR3 region: CASSQRTGMNTEAFF. CDR3 nucleotide sequence: TGTGCCAGCAGCCAGAGGACAGGAATGAACACTGAAGCTTTCTTT.

For the CDR3, the DNA is TGTGCCAGCAGCCAAGATTCCGCCTACGAGCAGTACTTC. This codes for CASSQDSAYEQYF. The V gene is TRBV3-1 (or the pseudogene TRBV3-2), the J gene TRBJ2-7, with unresolved D. CDR1 is LGHDT, CDR2 YNNKEL, per germline (reference sequence). The CDR3 contains 13 residues. Trimming removed 0 bases from V and 2 bases from J, with 5 bases in between.

The CDR3 protein is CASTPSSGSYEQYF. The CDR3 DNA reads as TGTGCCAGCACCCCATCCAGCGGCTCCTACGAGCAGTACTTC. The rearrangement joins TRBV14 to TRBJ2-7; possible D gene TRBD2, 5 bases. V shed 7 bases and J shed 0 bases, with 13 bases lying between them. CDR3 length: 14 amino acids. CDR1 is SGHDN, CDR2 FVKESK, per germline.

The chain employs TRBV10-3 and TRBJ1-2; TRBD1 might be the D (6 bases). The V and J ends lost 7 bases and 4 bases respectively, with 16 bases between them. CDR1 is ENHRY and CDR2 is SYGVKD in the germline V gene. There are 14 residues in the CDR3. CDR3 DNA: TGTGCCATCACCGGAGAGGGGGGGAGCTATGGCTACACCTTC. Translating gives CAITGEGGSYGYTF.

In its sample, this clone was seen once. The chain couples TRBV21-1 to TRBJ1-1. TRBV21-1 is an annotated pseudogene. The CDR3 totals 15 residues. The DNA for the CDR3 is TGTGCCAGCGGTAGGGGGGGGCGAATGTTTACTGAAGCTTTCTTT. Protein product: CASGRGGRMFTEAFF.

This clone was picked up one time. The gene calls are TRBV3-1 (or the pseudogene TRBV3-2) and TRBJ1-4, with 8 bases aligning to TRBD1. Germline CDR1 LGHDT, CDR2 YNNKEL (reference sequence). The V gene end was trimmed by 10 bases and the J gene end by 5 bases; junction bases not matched to a gene: 6. This CDR3 comprises 13 residues. CDR3 protein: CATRQGRNEKLFF. The DNA of the CDR3 is TGTGCCACTAGACAGGGGCGGAATGAAAAACTGTTTTTT.

The chain links TRBV6-5 to TRBJ2-7, with 8 bases identical to TRBD1. Germline loops: CDR1 MNHEY, CDR2 SVGAGI. CDR3 size: 14 residues. J was trimmed by 2 bases and V by 5 bases; bases with no gene match: 5. The CDR3 sequence: CASSPGTGPYEQYF. The CDR3 coding sequence is TGTGCCAGCAGTCCCGGGACAGGCCCCTACGAGCAGTACTTC.

The chain links TRBV19 to TRBJ1-2; D gene ambiguous. V gave up 7 bases and J gave up 0 bases, with 12 bases separating them. CDR1 and CDR2 (germline): LNHDA, SQIVND (reference sequence). The CDR3 sequence is 14 residues long. Written as DNA, the CDR3 is TGTGCCAGTAAGCCAGGCCAGTCTAACTATGGCTACACCTTC. It specifies CASKPGQSNYGYTF.

This clone occurred once. The rearrangement uses TRBV3-1 (or the pseudogene TRBV3-2) and TRBJ1-1; unclear D gene. This CDR3 region has 16 residues. Germline assignment: CDR1 LGHDT and CDR2 YNNKEL (reference sequence). Trimming pared 4 bases from V and 1 base from J, leaving 16 bases between. The CDR3 region is CASSPRGSFENTEAFF. CDR3 nucleotides: TGTGCCAGCAGCCCCCGGGGATCCTTTGAGAACACTGAAGCTTTCTTT.

The V and J genes are TRBV24-1 and TRBJ2-3; 11 positions match TRBD2. The V gene end was trimmed by 3 bases and the J gene end by 2 bases; junction bases not matched to a gene: 9. The V gene's germline CDR1 is KGHDR and CDR2 SFDVKD. This CDR3 spans 18 amino acids. The chain's CDR3 is CATSDDSGTSGTTDTQYF. The CDR3 bases are TGTGCCACCAGTGATGACTCCGGGACTAGCGGTACCACAGATACGCAGTATTTT.

This clone has more than one count but fewer than ten. The chain is built from TRBV6-4 and TRBJ2-5, with 11 bases aligning to TRBD2. V gave up 0 bases and J gave up 2 bases; unmatched junction bases: 2. Germline CDR1 is MRHNA and CDR2 is SNTAGT. The CDR3 length is 16 residues. The CDR3 protein is CASSDSSGGGQETQYF. CDR3 nucleotide sequence: TGTGCCAGCAGTGACTCTAGCGGGGGGGGTCAAGAGACCCAGTACTTC.

The J gene is TRBJ2-5, the V gene TRBV30; 9 bases agree with TRBD1. CDR3 length: 14 residues. The V gene end was trimmed by 2 bases and the J gene end by 7 bases; junction bases not matched to a gene: 8. CDR1 is GTSNPN, CDR2 SVGIG, per germline (reference sequence). The CDR3 spells CAWSTGQGYGTQYF. In nucleotides, the CDR3 is TGTGCCTGGAGTACAGGACAGGGGTATGGGACCCAGTACTTC.